These T cell receptor beta chains were read from a single sample in a study of beta chain features in type 1 diabetes. Clones were read by immunoSEQ multiplex PCR, and TCRdb kept only the in-frame ones, dropping some. The repertoire holds 300,000 to 350,000 clones, with 7% to 9% as singletons. The sample was central memory CD4+ T cells from blood. The receptors derive from a woman between 18 and 29 years old in good health. Each CDR3 is given with its conserved first and last residue. The D gene is left open where the match is weak. The size field is filled for only some rows; it gives once, few, many or a size class.

>many|TRBD2|TRBV5-1|TRBJ2-3
CASSLAGGDTDTQYF
TGCGCCAGCAGCCTAGCGGGAGGGGACACAGATACGCAGTATTTT
>few|TRBD2|TRBV6-6|TRBJ2-1
CATGTSGSFSYEQFF
TGTGCCACCGGAACCAGCGGGAGTTTTTCATATGAGCAGTTCTTC
>many|TRBD1|TRBV25-1|TRBJ2-2
CASSGPGQGAGELFF
TGTGCCAGCAGTGGCCCGGGACAGGGAGCCGGGGAGCTGTTTTTT
>few|-|TRBV5-4|TRBJ2-5
CASSYRRGRGGGETQYF
TGTGCCAGCAGCTATCGTCGAGGCCGAGGCGGCGGGGAGACCCAGTACTTC
>many|-|TRBV7-2|TRBJ2-1
CASREFSEQFF
TGTGCCAGCCGGGAGTTCAGTGAGCAGTTCTTC
>few|-|TRBV11-1|TRBJ2-7
CASSLSSDGTLSYEQYF
TGTGCCAGCAGCTTAAGTTCTGACGGGACATTATCCTACGAGCAGTACTTC
>-|TRBD1|TRBV11-2|TRBJ2-5
CASSATGGGETQYF
TGTGCCAGCAGCGCTACAGGGGGCGGAGAGACCCAGTACTTC
>few|TRBD2|TRBV29-1|TRBJ2-1
CSVAREARGDEQFF
TGCAGCGTTGCGCGGGAGGCCCGTGGGGATGAGCAGTTCTTC
>-|-|TRBV19|TRBJ2-6
CASRMDGSGANVLTF
TGTGCCAGTAGGATGGACGGCTCTGGGGCCAACGTCCTGACTTTC
>few|TRBD1|TRBV28|TRBJ1-2
CAIGDSDRWGPDNYGYTF
TGTGCCATCGGTGACTCGGACAGGTGGGGTCCGGATAACTATGGCTACACCTTC
>-|-|TRBV6-6|TRBJ2-1
CASNYRGLGGGNEQFF
TGTGCCAGCAACTATAGGGGCCTAGGGGGAGGGAATGAGCAGTTCTTC
>-|TRBD1|TRBV5-1|TRBJ2-2
CASRAGQGITGELFF
TGCGCCAGCAGGGCCGGACAGGGCATAACCGGGGAGCTGTTTTTT
>few|-|TRBV15|TRBJ2-5
CATSRDLSSQETQYF
TGTGCCACCAGCAGAGATCTGAGCAGCCAAGAGACCCAGTACTTC
>few|-|TRBV19|TRBJ2-6
CASRDGPSGANVLTF
TGTGCCAGTAGGGACGGGCCCTCTGGGGCCAACGTCCTGACTTTC
>few|TRBD1|TRBV7-2|TRBJ2-6
CASSLKGQGATGANVLTF
TGTGCCAGCAGCTTAAAGGGACAGGGGGCTACTGGGGCCAACGTCCTGACTTTC
>few|-|TRBV2|TRBJ2-1
CASSDRGDEQFF
TGTGCCAGCAGTGACAGGGGGGATGAGCAGTTCTTC
>-|-|TRBV4-1|TRBJ1-2
CASSQATRLYGYTF
TGCGCCAGCAGCCAAGCTACCAGGCTTTATGGCTACACCTTC
>many|-|TRBV19|TRBJ2-1
CASSIGWDAEQFF
TGTGCCAGTAGTATCGGTTGGGACGCTGAGCAGTTCTTC
>many|-|TRBV7-2|TRBJ2-2
CASSLFEAGELFF
TGTGCCAGCAGCTTATTTGAGGCCGGGGAGCTGTTTTTT
>-|TRBD2|TRBV7-3|TRBJ2-1
CASSLAAGSGRAHEQFF
TGTGCCAGCAGCTTAGCCGCAGGGAGTGGGAGGGCCCATGAGCAGTTCTTC
>few|-|TRBV7-9|TRBJ1-1
CASSLTYRETNTEAFF
TGTGCCAGCAGCTTAACTTACAGGGAAACGAACACTGAAGCTTTCTTT
>-|-|TRBV10-3|TRBJ2-2
CAIRKQATGELFF
TGTGCCATCAGGAAACAGGCCACCGGGGAGCTGTTTTTT
>-|TRBD2|TRBV15|TRBJ2-1
CATSSPPASGRGDEQFF
TGTGCCACCAGCAGTCCCCCGGCTAGCGGGAGAGGGGATGAGCAGTTCTTC
>few|TRBD1|TRBV10-3|TRBJ2-6
CAISEGQGAAGANVLTF
TGTGCCATCAGTGAGGGACAGGGGGCGGCTGGGGCCAACGTCCTGACTTTC
>-|TRBD1|TRBV23-1|TRBJ1-2
CASIQTGVNTF
TGCGCCAGCATTCAGACAGGGGTTAACACCTTC
>few|TRBD2|TRBV10-3|TRBJ2-1
CAISDLSGLGGRSYNEQFF
TGTGCCATCAGTGATTTGTCGGGGTTGGGCGGGAGGTCCTACAATGAGCAGTTCTTC
>-|-|TRBV6-6|TRBJ2-4
CASSYSVSNIQYF
TGTGCCAGCAGTTACTCTGTCAGTAACATTCAGTACTTC
>few|TRBD2|TRBV9|TRBJ2-1
CASSQGVTSGHNEQFF
TGTGCCAGCAGCCAGGGGGTGACTAGCGGTCACAATGAGCAGTTCTTC
>-|TRBD2|TRBV28|TRBJ2-2
CASRDPGRAGELFF
TGTGCCAGCAGAGATCCAGGGAGGGCCGGGGAGCTGTTTTTT
>few|-|TRBV4-2|TRBJ1-1
CASKQGIGTEAFF
TGTGCCAGCAAGCAGGGAATCGGGACTGAAGCTTTCTTT
>few|-|TRBV5-6|TRBJ2-7
CASSLFNEQYF
TGTGCCAGCAGCTTGTTTAACGAGCAGTACTTC
>few|-|TRBV11-2|TRBJ2-1
CASSARLSEQFF
TGTGCCAGCAGCGCAAGACTAAGTGAGCAGTTCTTC
>-|-|TRBV7-9|TRBJ2-2
CASSPDRHWAGELFF
TGTGCCAGCAGCCCTGACAGGCATTGGGCCGGGGAGCTGTTTTTT
>few|-|TRBV25-1|TRBJ2-5
CASSRQRETQYF
TGTGCCAGCAGTCGGCAAAGGGAGACCCAGTACTTC
>few|TRBD1|TRBV5-5|TRBJ2-1
CASDRGFYNEQFF
TGTGCCAGCGACAGGGGTTTTTACAATGAGCAGTTCTTC
>-|TRBD2|TRBV11-2|TRBJ2-1
CASKAWRGPGTSSYNEQFF
TGTGCCAGTAAGGCATGGAGGGGCCCCGGGACTAGCTCCTACAATGAGCAGTTCTTC
>many|-|TRBV10-3|TRBJ2-6
CAISATVGSGANVLTF
TGTGCCATCAGTGCGACAGTAGGATCTGGGGCCAACGTCCTGACTTTC
>many|TRBD1|TRBV4-3|TRBJ1-4
CASSPGQGGEKLFF
TGCGCCAGCAGCCCGGGACAGGGAGGCGAAAAACTGTTTTTT
>-|TRBD1|TRBV2|TRBJ2-5
CASSPDRVLLETQYF
TGTGCCAGCAGTCCGGACAGGGTTTTATTAGAGACCCAGTACTTC
>-|-|TRBV14|TRBJ2-2
CASSQLTRTTGELFF
TGTGCCAGCAGCCAGCTCACTAGAACCACCGGGGAGCTGTTTTTT
>few|TRBD1|TRBV15|TRBJ1-1
CATSRGDRGRAEAFF
TGTGCCACCAGCAGAGGTGACAGGGGACGCGCTGAAGCTTTCTTT